This TCR beta chain was identified in a study of blood T cell repertoires in COVID-19. Overall study context: Material from acute and convalescent COVID-19 was sourced from the United States, Italy and Spain.

Cohort 3 donors counted as recovered after two negative PCRs, clearance, or resolved symptoms. This CDR3 has 13 amino acids. Between the trimmed V and J ends, which lost 6 bases and 2 bases, there was a span of 10 bases. CDR1 and CDR2 from the germline V gene are MNHEY and SVGAGI. The repertoire was sequenced with immunoSEQ multiplex PCR; TCRdb's copy has only in-frame clones and lacks some. The sample lists roughly 500,000 clones; approximately 90% were seen once. This receptor was taken from a woman aged 55-69 years who had recovered from COVID-19. The chain recombines TRBV6-5 with TRBJ1-2; D might be TRBD1 (6 bases). What was sequenced was PBMCs or T cells enriched from blood (not recorded which). CDR3 in DNA: TGTGCCAGCAGGGCAACAGGGAACTATGGCTACACCTTC. Amino acids: CASRATGNYGYTF.